This T cell receptor (beta chain) was sequenced during a study of T cell responses to AZD1222 COVID-19 vaccine. Study observations and caveats: Dominant at 160-218 and 743-854, vaccine-associated CD4 TCRs also spanned spike.

In germline, CDR1 is MDHEN, CDR2 SYDVKM. After removal of 6 bases from V and 7 bases from J, the junction contained 13 bases not matched to a gene. The CDR3 totals 16 residues. Pooling covered second doses at about 4 or about 12 weeks. Notes on this clone: Its antigen is undetermined.

Assay used: immunoSEQ multiplex PCR; TCRdb lists only in-frame clones, some missing. The repertoire holds just over 90,000 clones, approximately 90% seen once, with under 3% in the top ten. Sequencing used peripheral blood, obtained 28 days after the second AZD1222 dose. The sequence came from an adult who received the AZD1222 COVID-19 vaccine. The chain uses TRBV28 and TRBJ2-7, with TRBD2 identical over 12 bases. CDR3 amino acids: CASRGLAGFGVREQYF. The DNA for the CDR3 is TGTGCCAGCAGAGGACTAGCGGGGTTCGGTGTGAGAGAGCAGTACTTC.